The rows below give T cell receptor beta chains drawn from one sample of a study of blood T cell repertoires in COVID-19. Produced via immunoSEQ multiplex PCR; TCRdb's table is partial and in-frame only. The table shows some 110,000 clones, with 70% to 90% occurring only once. Sequencing was performed on peripheral blood. These receptors all stem from a man in his sixties or seventies who had recovered from COVID-19. Both conserved end residues are part of each CDR3. The D gene is left open where the match is weak. Clone size is shown for a subset of rows, as once, few, many or a class of expanded clone.

v_gene	j_gene	abundance	d_gene	CDR3nt	CDR3aa
TRBV7-8	TRBJ2-1	NA	TRBD1	TGTGCCAGCAGCCCCGGGACAGGGGTGTCAAGCTCCTACAATGAGCAGTTCTTC	CASSPGTGVSSSYNEQFF
TRBV5-1	TRBJ2-1	NA	TRBD2	TGCGCCAGCAGCTCAACCGGGACTAGCGGATACAATGAGCAGTTCTTC	CASSSTGTSGYNEQFF
TRBV28	TRBJ1-2	NA	NA	TGTGCCAGCAGTTTTATGAGGGTGGGTGGCTACACCTTC	CASSFMRVGGYTF
TRBV12-3/TRBV12-4	TRBJ1-1	NA	NA	TGTGCCAGCAGTTTAAATCAGAACACTGAAGCTTTCTTT	CASSLNQNTEAFF
TRBV28	TRBJ2-2	NA	NA	TGTGCCAGCAGTTACACAGGGTACCGGGAGCTGTTTTTT	CASSYTGYRELFF
TRBV7-9	TRBJ1-2	NA	TRBD1	TGTGCCAGCAGCTTAGACAGGGGGCGCCAGGGCTATGGCTACACCTTC	CASSLDRGRQGYGYTF
TRBV6-5	TRBJ2-2	NA	NA	TGTGCCAGCAGGCGGGGACCGAACACCGGGGAGCTGTTTTTT	CASRRGPNTGELFF
TRBV18	TRBJ1-4	NA	NA	TGTGCCAGCTCACCGGCAGCAACTAATGAAAAACTGTTTTTT	CASSPAATNEKLFF
TRBV29-1	TRBJ2-1	once	TRBD2	TGCAGCGTTGTAGGTCAGCGCGGGGGGGCTGGGGAGCAGTTCTTC	CSVVGQRGGAGEQFF
TRBV2	TRBJ2-4	NA	TRBD1	TGTGCCAGCAGTGAACCCCAGGGGGCTGGATACATTCAGTACTTC	CASSEPQGAGYIQYF
TRBV10-3	TRBJ1-5	once	NA	TGTGCCATCAGCCCTGACAGGTCGGGCAATCAGCCCCAGCATTTT	CAISPDRSGNQPQHF
TRBV4-1	TRBJ2-7	NA	NA	TGCGCCAGCAGCCGGGAGCAGCTAGCCTACGAGCAGTACTTC	CASSREQLAYEQYF
TRBV12-3/TRBV12-4	TRBJ2-7	NA	TRBD1	TGTGCCAGCAGTTCGACAGGGAGCTACGAGCAGTACTTC	CASSSTGSYEQYF
TRBV6-1	TRBJ2-5	NA	NA	TGTGCCAGCAGTGAAGCATCAGGACTATCCCTAGAGACCCAGTACTTC	CASSEASGLSLETQYF
TRBV3-1/TRBV3-2	TRBJ1-1	NA	NA	TGTGCCAGCAGCCAAGAAATCGGTCCGATGAACACTGAAGCTTTCTTT	CASSQEIGPMNTEAFF
TRBV27	TRBJ2-4	once	NA	TGTGCCAGCAGTTTTCTGGCGGTTGGCAAAAACATTCAGTACTTC	CASSFLAVGKNIQYF
TRBV9	TRBJ1-6	NA	NA	TGTGCCAGCAGCGTAAAGATGAGTAATTCACCCCTCCACTTT	CASSVKMSNSPLHF
TRBV13	TRBJ1-1	NA	NA	TGTGCCAGCAGCTTAAAAAGGGGGGAAGCTTTCTTT	CASSLKRGEAFF
TRBV19	TRBJ2-3	NA	NA	TGTGCCAGTAGTATAGTTCTCGAGATCACAGATACGCAGTATTTT	CASSIVLEITDTQYF
TRBV5-1	TRBJ2-7	NA	NA	TGCGCCAGCAGCGAAGATCTTGTTAGCTCCTACGAGCAGTACTTC	CASSEDLVSSYEQYF
TRBV2	TRBJ2-1	NA	TRBD1	TGTGCCAGCAGTGCACAGGGGTATGAGCAGTTCTTC	CASSAQGYEQFF
TRBV5-1	TRBJ2-2	NA	TRBD1	TGCGCCAGCAGCTTCGGACAGGGGACGGGTGCCGGGGAGCTGTTTTTT	CASSFGQGTGAGELFF
TRBV7-3	TRBJ1-1	NA	NA	TGTGCCAGCAGTTACAGGGACACTGAAGCTTTCTTT	CASSYRDTEAFF
TRBV19	TRBJ2-1	NA	TRBD2	TGTGCCAGTAGGATTCTAGCGGGGGGGGCCATAATTCCCTCCTACAATGAGCAGTTCTTC	CASRILAGGAIIPSYNEQFF
TRBV5-6	TRBJ1-2	few	NA	TGTGCCAGCAGCCTGGGCGGGTATGGGAACTATGGCTACACCTTC	CASSLGGYGNYGYTF
TRBV24-1	TRBJ2-2	NA	NA	TGTGCCACCAGTGATTTTGACTTTACGAACACCGGGGAGCTGTTTTTT	CATSDFDFTNTGELFF
TRBV28	TRBJ2-3	NA	TRBD2	TGTGCCAGCAGTATCGTCGAGCGGGAGCCCACAGATACGCAGTATTTT	CASSIVEREPTDTQYF
TRBV19	TRBJ2-1	NA	TRBD2	TGTGCCAGTAGTATAGAAGCGGGAGTAGTCTACAATGAGCAGTTCTTC	CASSIEAGVVYNEQFF
TRBV7-7	TRBJ2-5	NA	NA	TGTGCCAGCAGCTCCAACCCGGGGGAGACCCAGTACTTC	CASSSNPGETQYF
TRBV11-3	TRBJ2-5	NA	TRBD2	TGTGCCAGCAGCTTAGGCCCCTCCGGGGGGGAAGAGACCCAGTACTTC	CASSLGPSGGEETQYF
TRBV11-3	TRBJ1-1	NA	NA	TGTGCCAGCAGCTTAGTTCAGGGGTCTGAAGCTTTCTTT	CASSLVQGSEAFF
TRBV24-1	TRBJ2-2	NA	TRBD1	TGTGCCACCGCCTACAGGGGGGACGGGGAGCTGTTTTTT	CATAYRGDGELFF
TRBV7-2	TRBJ2-7	NA	TRBD2	TGTGCCAGCAGCTTAATCAGCGGGAGGGTCGAGCAGTACTTC	CASSLISGRVEQYF
TRBV11-2	TRBJ1-5	NA	NA	TGTGCCAGCAGCTTAGGCGGGGGGGATCAGCCCCAGCATTTT	CASSLGGGDQPQHF
TRBV3-1/TRBV3-2	TRBJ1-4	NA	NA	TGTGCCACCCGGACTCGCAATAACGAAAAACTGTTTTTT	CATRTRNNEKLFF
TRBV28	TRBJ1-2	NA	TRBD1	TGTGCCAGCAGACCGACAGGGCGGGGTGGCTACACCTTC	CASRPTGRGGYTF
TRBV29-1	TRBJ2-2	NA	NA	TGCAGCGTTGAGGAGGGGTATGGCGGGGAGCTGTTTTTT	CSVEEGYGGELFF
TRBV10-3	TRBJ2-7	NA	TRBD1	TGTGCCATCAGTAGTGGGACAGGGGGCTTCTACGAGCAGTACTTC	CAISSGTGGFYEQYF
TRBV5-6	TRBJ2-2	NA	TRBD2	TGTGCCAGCAGCTTGGTCCTAGCGGGGGGTAACACCGGGGAGCTGTTTTTT	CASSLVLAGGNTGELFF
TRBV5-8	TRBJ1-3	NA	NA	TGTGCCAGCAGCTTACAGGTTCTCTCTGGAAACACCATATATTTT	CASSLQVLSGNTIYF
TRBV3-1/TRBV3-2	TRBJ2-3	NA	NA	TGTGCCAGCAGCCAGTTTCTTAGCACAGATACGCAGTATTTT	CASSQFLSTDTQYF
TRBV30	TRBJ1-3	NA	NA	TGTGCCTGGAGTAGCGGACTGAGGGGAAACACCATATATTTT	CAWSSGLRGNTIYF
TRBV7-3	TRBJ1-2	once	NA	TGTGCCAGCAGCTTAGGCCCCAACTATGGCTACACCTTC	CASSLGPNYGYTF
TRBV18	TRBJ2-7	NA	TRBD2	TGTGCCAGCTCATCTAGCGGGGCCAGCTCCTACGAGCAGTACTTC	CASSSSGASSYEQYF
TRBV11-2	TRBJ2-5	NA	NA	TGTGCCAGCAGCTTCCAGGGGATGGAGACCCAGTACTTC	CASSFQGMETQYF
TRBV5-1	TRBJ1-2	NA	NA	TGCGCCAGCAGCTTTGAGCGAGGTGGCTACACCTTC	CASSFERGGYTF
TRBV11-2	TRBJ2-7	NA	TRBD2	TGTGCCAGCAGCGCCAGACTAGCGGGATCTTCCGAGCAGTACTTC	CASSARLAGSSEQYF
TRBV5-1	TRBJ2-7	NA	NA	TGCGCCAGCAGCTTGTTCGGTCTCGAGCAGTACTTC	CASSLFGLEQYF
TRBV7-2	TRBJ2-7	NA	TRBD2	TGTGCCAGCAGCTTAGAGGGACTAGCGGGGGACTACGAGCAGTACTTC	CASSLEGLAGDYEQYF
TRBV11-2	TRBJ2-4	once	NA	TGTGCCAGCAGCCTAACCGCATCGGAGGGTAACATTCAGTACTTC	CASSLTASEGNIQYF
TRBV5-4	TRBJ2-5	few	NA	TGTGCCAGCAGCTTAGGAGGGACCCAAGAGACCCAGTACTTC	CASSLGGTQETQYF
TRBV5-1	TRBJ2-7	NA	TRBD1	TGCGCCAGCAGCTTGGTAACAGGGGGAGCCTACGAGCAGTACTTC	CASSLVTGGAYEQYF
TRBV5-1	TRBJ2-2	NA	NA	TGCGCCAGCAGCTTGAGCGGAGGGAACACCGGGGAGCTGTTTTTT	CASSLSGGNTGELFF